One sample yielded the 26 T cell receptor beta chains listed below, sequenced in a study of cytomegalovirus exposure and HLA in healthy donors. Vbeta (60) and Jbeta (13) primers were used in the PCR. The data were produced by immunoSEQ multiplex PCR, yet TCRdb's version contains in-frame clones alone and is incomplete. The sample lists roughly 80,000 clones, approximately 62% occurring once. The sequenced sample was PBMCs. The source is a male donor in good health and CMV-seropositive.

This clone appeared a few times. The rearrangement joins TRBV28 to TRBJ2-1, with TRBD2 matching over 7 bases. The ends lost 5 bases at V and 1 base at J; junction bases unmatched: 8. This CDR3 region has 16 residues. Germline lookup yields CDR1 MDHEN and CDR2 SYDVKM. CDR3 sequence (DNA): TGTGCCAGCAGTATGGGACTATCCGCTTCCTACAATGAGCAGTTCTTC. Translating it yields CASSMGLSASYNEQFF.

This chain links TRBV9 with TRBJ2-1, with 7 bases aligning to TRBD2. The CDR3 consists of 15 residues. V was clipped by 0 bases and J by 4 bases; unmatched bases: 4. Germline V gives CDR1 SGDLS, CDR2 YYNGEE. The CDR3 sequence is CASSVASGYYNEQFF. The CDR3 DNA sequence: TGTGCCAGCAGCGTAGCTAGCGGTTATTACAATGAGCAGTTCTTC.

The chain links TRBV7-2 to TRBJ2-7; a possible D gene is TRBD1 (6 bases). The length of the CDR3 is 16 residues. Germline loops: CDR1 SGHTA, CDR2 FQGNSA. V lost 3 bases to trimming and J lost 0 bases, with 15 bases between them. In DNA form, the CDR3 reads TGTGCCAGCAGCTTCAGGGGACCTCGGAGCTCCTACGAGCAGTACTTC. Protein sequence: CASSFRGPRSSYEQYF.

The chain carries TRBV30 and TRBJ2-3; 7 bases are shared with TRBD2. The CDR3 covers 15 residues. In germline, CDR1 is GTSNPN, CDR2 SVGIG (reference sequence). The V and J ends lost 0 bases and 4 bases, in that order; junction bases with no gene match: 7. In DNA, the CDR3 is TGTGCCTGGAGTGTGGGAGGGGCCGGAGCAGATACGCAGTATTTT. As protein: CAWSVGGAGADTQYF.

This clone was detected only a few times. The V gene is TRBV11-2, the J gene TRBJ1-1, with TRBD1 identical over 8 bases. V shed 5 bases and J 0 bases; nucleotides not matched to a gene: 17. The CDR3 spans 19 residues. Per the germline V gene, CDR1 is SGHAT and CDR2 is FQNNGV. The CDR3 spells CASSKNRGSLEKMNTEAFF. For the CDR3, the DNA is TGTGCCAGCAGCAAGAACAGGGGGTCCCTTGAGAAGATGAACACTGAAGCTTTCTTT. The whole variable domain, filled in from reference TRBV11-2 and TRBJ1-1, reads EAGVAQSPRYKIIEKRQSVAFWCNPISGHATLYWYQQILGQGPKLLIQFQNNGVVDDSQLPKDRFSAERLKGVDSTLKIQPAKLEDSAVYLCASSKNRGSLEKMNTEAFFGQGTRLTVV.

This clone has only one observation. V and J are TRBV6-1 and TRBJ1-5; D is undetermined. The V end was cut by 0 bases, the J end by 5 bases, with 14 bases between. Germline V gene data show CDR1 as MNHNS and CDR2 as SASEGT. There are 16 residues in the CDR3. The CDR3 sequence: CASSEASGGLYQPQHF. DNA for the CDR3: TGTGCCAGCAGTGAAGCGTCAGGTGGGTTGTATCAGCCCCAGCATTTT.

In nucleotides, the CDR3 is TGCGCCAGCAGCCAAGGCCACAGCCCCGTGGATAGCGGGGGGCCCTACAATGAGCAGTTCTTC. It yields the protein CASSQGHSPVDSGGPYNEQFF. The genes are TRBV4-1 and TRBJ2-1; 10 bases match TRBD2. Germline loops: CDR1 MGHRA, CDR2 YSYEKL. The V gene end was trimmed by 1 base and the J gene end by 2 bases; junction bases not matched to a gene: 17. The CDR3 consists of 21 residues.

This chain links TRBV6-1 with TRBJ2-7, with 7 bases aligning to TRBD1. The ends lost 3 bases at V and 2 bases at J; junction bases unmatched: 4. The length of the CDR3 is 14 residues. Per the germline V gene, CDR1 is MNHNS and CDR2 is SASEGT. The CDR3 coding sequence is TGTGCCAGCAGTGAGAGACAGGGCCCCTACGAGCAGTACTTC. Translated, it gives CASSERQGPYEQYF.

This clone showed up just once. The gene calls are TRBV9 and TRBJ2-4; TRBD1 is a possible D gene (5 bases). The V gene's germline CDR1 is SGDLS and CDR2 YYNGEE. This CDR3 spans 15 amino acids. With 4 bases removed from V and 5 bases from J, the gap between germline ends came to 16 bases. The CDR3 nucleotides are TGTGCCAGCAGCCTCGGAAGGGGATTCGAAAACATTCAGTACTTC. This sequence encodes CASSLGRGFENIQYF.

The V and J genes are TRBV12-1 and TRBJ1-6; the table's TRBD1 call for D was not verified on the DNA. TRBV12-1 is listed as a pseudogene. The CDR3 totals 21 residues. CDR3 sequence (DNA): TGTGCCAGCAGCTTTAAAAATTGTGAGACAGTGACCTCAATCCTTAATTCACCCCTCCACTTT. Translation gives CASSFKNCETVTSILNSPLHF.

This clone was observed a single time. J is TRBJ2-3 and V is TRBV18; D gene unclear. V lost 6 bases and J 1 base, leaving 14 bases between the germline ends. CDR1 KGHSH and CDR2 LQKENI come from the germline V gene. The CDR3 contains 15 residues. DNA for the CDR3: TGTGCCAGCTCCCCTCCCTCGGTGGGCACAGATACGCAGTATTTT. Translated, it gives CASSPPSVGTDTQYF.

This clone was observed a handful of times. The V call is TRBV6-5, the J call TRBJ2-3; D might be TRBD2 (6 bases). The V and J ends lost 10 bases and 0 bases respectively, with 14 bases between them. Per the germline V gene, CDR1 is MNHEY and CDR2 is SVGAGI. The CDR3 has 14 amino acids. The CDR3 is CATSFGGSTDTQYF. The CDR3 DNA sequence: TGTGCCACCTCATTCGGGGGAAGCACAGATACGCAGTATTTT.

This sequence joins TRBV11-3 and TRBJ2-3; a weak D match, TRBD2 (6 bases). The CDR3 length is 13 residues. The V and J ends lost 3 bases and 5 bases respectively, with 9 bases between them. Germline CDR1 is SGHNT and CDR2 is YENEEA. The DNA of the CDR3 is TGTGCCAGCAGCTTTTGGGGGGAAGATACGCAGTATTTT. Its translation: CASSFWGEDTQYF. Full variable domain (remainder filled in from reference TRBV11-3 and TRBJ2-3): EAGVVQSPRYKIIEKKQPVAFWCNPISGHNTLYWYLQNLGQGPELLIRYENEEAVDDSQLPKDRFSAERLKGVDSTLKIQPAELGDSAVYLCASSFWGEDTQYFGPGTRLTVL.

The V call is TRBV28, the J call TRBJ1-1, with TRBD1 matching over 8 bases. Germline V gene sequence: CDR1 MDHEN, CDR2 SYDVKM. V lost 3 bases to trimming and J lost 2 bases; unmatched junction nucleotides: 5. There are 15 residues in the CDR3. The CDR3, as DNA: TGTGCCAGCAGTTTTCCAGGGGGCGTAAACACTGAAGCTTTCTTT. The encoded protein is CASSFPGGVNTEAFF.

The rearrangement joins TRBV27 to TRBJ1-5, with TRBD1 matching over 10 bases. The germline V gene encodes CDR1 MNHEY and CDR2 SMNVEV (reference sequence). CDR3 length: 15 residues. With V trimmed by 2 bases and J by 6 bases, 4 bases remained unmatched. DNA of the CDR3: TGTGCCAGCAGTTTAGCGGGACAGGGGCCTCAGCCCCAGCATTTT. As protein: CASSLAGQGPQPQHF.

The rearrangement uses TRBV2 and TRBJ1-5, with unresolved D. Trimming removed 6 bases at V and 0 bases at J, with 12 bases between. Germline CDR1 SNHLY, CDR2 FYNNEI. The CDR3 spans 15 residues. In DNA form, the CDR3 reads TGTGCCAGCAGGTACAGCCCCTATAGCAATCAGCCCCAGCATTTT. Encoded protein: CASRYSPYSNQPQHF.

Only a few counts were recorded for this clone. J is TRBJ2-2 and V is TRBV27; D perhaps matches TRBD1 (5 bases). Per the germline V gene, CDR1 is MNHEY and CDR2 is SMNVEV (reference sequence). Trimming took off 2 bases at V and 0 bases at J, with 7 bases between the two ends. The CDR3 totals 15 residues. DNA for the CDR3: TGTGCCAGCAGTTTAACAGGCACGAACACCGGGGAGCTGTTTTTT. Amino acids: CASSLTGTNTGELFF.

The chain links TRBV5-4 to TRBJ2-7; a possible D gene is TRBD1 (6 bases). The CDR3 has 14 amino acids. Germline CDR1 reads SGHNT; CDR2 reads YYREEE (reference sequence). V lost 4 bases and J lost 0, with 11 bases in between. CDR3 amino acids: CASSPDSFSYEQYF. The CDR3 region has the DNA TGTGCCAGCAGCCCGGACAGCTTCTCCTACGAGCAGTACTTC.

This clone showed up just a few times. V usage is TRBV6-4 and J usage is TRBJ1-5; 7 bases align to TRBD1. Per germline, CDR1 MRHNA and CDR2 SNTAGT. This CDR3 contains 14 residues. V shed 2 bases and J 5 bases; nucleotides not matched to a gene: 3. CDR3 sequence: CASSDRDRDQPQHF. The CDR3 nucleotides read TGTGCCAGCAGTGACCGAGACAGGGATCAGCCCCAGCATTTT.

The V gene is TRBV4-2, the J gene TRBJ2-1; 11 positions agree with TRBD2. The V and J ends lost 2 bases and 9 bases, in that order; junction bases with no gene match: 12. Germline CDR1 and CDR2: LGHNA and YNFKEQ. The CDR3 covers 17 residues. The CDR3 nucleotides read TGTGCCAGCAGCCAACTTAGCGGGAGGGCCGGGGGGGGTGAGCAGTTCTTC. Translated: CASSQLSGRAGGGEQFF.

The chain carries TRBV7-2 and TRBJ2-5, with D maybe TRBD2 (6 bases). This CDR3 is 14 amino acids long. Per the germline V gene, CDR1 is SGHTA and CDR2 is FQGNSA. Trimming cost V 5 bases and J 2 bases, with 12 bases left between them. The CDR3 spells CASSARGLQETQYF. DNA of the CDR3: TGTGCCAGCAGCGCCCGGGGACTGCAAGAGACCCAGTACTTC.

V is TRBV6-4 and J is TRBJ2-3; no definite D call. CDR3 length: 16 residues. Germline lookup yields CDR1 MRHNA and CDR2 SNTAGT. Deletions cut 0 bases from V and 0 bases from J, with 10 bases between. The CDR3 sequence: CASSDSVTSSTDTQYF. Here the CDR3 DNA reads TGTGCCAGCAGTGACTCCGTTACATCTAGCACAGATACGCAGTATTTT.

This chain joins TRBV5-1 and TRBJ2-7; 8 nucleotides line up with TRBD1. Germline CDR1 reads SGHRS; CDR2 reads YFSETQ. Losses at the gene ends were 5 bases for V and 4 bases for J; bases not matched to a gene: 8. CDR3 length: 14 residues. The CDR3 DNA reads as TGCGCCAGCAGTGCCGGGACAGGAAATTACGAGCAGTACTTC. Protein: CASSAGTGNYEQYF. Supplemented by reference TRBV5-1 and TRBJ2-7, the full variable domain reads KAGVTQTPRYLIKTRGQQVTLSCSPISGHRSVSWYQQTPGQGLQFLFEYFSETQRNKGNFPGRFSGRQFSNSRSEMNVSTLELGDSALYLCASSAGTGNYEQYFGPGTRLTVT.

This chain uses TRBV7-2 with TRBJ1-1; a weak D match, TRBD1 (5 bases). V lost 0 bases, J lost 4 bases, and 12 bases lay in between. This CDR3 is 15 amino acids long. Germline V gene lookup returns CDR1 SGHTA and CDR2 FQGNSA. The CDR3 reads CASSLAHGGSTEAFF. The CDR3 coding sequence is TGTGCCAGCAGCTTAGCGCACGGGGGAAGCACTGAAGCTTTCTTT.

This clone was seen a handful of times. V and J are TRBV28 and TRBJ2-7, with TRBD2 matching 11 bases. J was trimmed by 3 bases and V by 7 bases; bases with no gene match: 14. Germline V gene data show CDR1 as MDHEN and CDR2 as SYDVKM. This CDR3 spans 17 amino acids. The CDR3 sequence is CASTRGSSGRVLYEQYF. Here the CDR3 DNA reads TGTGCCAGCACCCGGGGAAGTAGCGGGAGGGTACTCTACGAGCAGTACTTC.

Here the CDR3 DNA reads TGTGCCAGCAGTGAAGAGCCTAGCGGGGGCAAAGAGACCCAGTACTTC. Its translation is CASSEEPSGGKETQYF. V and J are TRBV6-1 and TRBJ2-5; 10 positions match TRBD2. The germline gives CDR1 MNHNS, CDR2 SASEGT. The CDR3 loop spans 16 amino acids. V was clipped by 1 base and J by 3 bases; unmatched bases: 5.